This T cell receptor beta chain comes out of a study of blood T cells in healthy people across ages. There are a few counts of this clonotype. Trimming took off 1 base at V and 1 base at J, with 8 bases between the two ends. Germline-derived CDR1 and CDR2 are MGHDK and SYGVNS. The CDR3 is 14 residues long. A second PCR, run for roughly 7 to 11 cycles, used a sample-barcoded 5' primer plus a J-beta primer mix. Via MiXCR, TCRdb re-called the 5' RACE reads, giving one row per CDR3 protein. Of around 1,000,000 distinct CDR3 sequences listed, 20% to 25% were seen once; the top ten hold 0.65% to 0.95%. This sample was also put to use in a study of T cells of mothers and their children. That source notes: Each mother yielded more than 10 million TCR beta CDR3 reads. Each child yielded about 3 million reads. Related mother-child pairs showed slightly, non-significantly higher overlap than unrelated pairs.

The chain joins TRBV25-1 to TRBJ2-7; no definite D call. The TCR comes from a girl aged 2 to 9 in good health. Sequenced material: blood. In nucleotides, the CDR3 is TGTGCCAGCAGTGAATCCCCCGAGTCCTACGAGCAGTACTTC. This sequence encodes CASSESPESYEQYF.